The 26 T cell receptor beta chains presented below share a single source sample, sequenced in a study of shared clonotypes between healthy human individuals. Naive CD8 cells, CD45RO-negative and positively selected for CCR7, excluded terminally differentiated effector memory CD45RA+ cells. This table comes from immunoSEQ multiplex PCR, and its TCRdb copy is limited to in-frame clones, with some not included. Of about 2,100,000 clones listed, about 92% are singletons. Sequences were obtained from naive CD8+ T cells from PBMCs. Receptors originate from a man between 18 and 35 years old in good health. Some clones in this sample may be carry-over from other donors' samples.

The chain recombines TRBV19 with TRBJ1-1; D is perhaps TRBD1 (6 bases). CDR1 LNHDA and CDR2 SQIVND come from the germline V gene (reference sequence). V gave up 6 bases and J gave up 3 bases, with 17 bases separating them. The CDR3 has 15 residues. The DNA of the CDR3 is TGTGCCAGTAGACTACGGACAGTGGGTGACACTGAAGCTTTCTTT. Encoded protein: CASRLRTVGDTEAFF.

The rearrangement joins TRBV27 to TRBJ1-5, with 8 bases lining up with TRBD1. The germline V gene has CDR1 MNHEY and CDR2 SMNVEV (reference sequence). This CDR3 is built from 14 residues. Losses at the gene ends were 2 bases for V and 6 bases for J; bases not matched to a gene: 3. Here the CDR3 reads CASSLGRGLQPQHF. Written as DNA, the CDR3 is TGTGCCAGCAGTTTAGGCAGGGGGCTTCAGCCCCAGCATTTT.

V usage is TRBV2 and J usage is TRBJ2-4; 12 nucleotides align to TRBD2. Germline V lookup: CDR1 SNHLY, CDR2 FYNNEI. J lost 6 bases, V lost 6 bases, and 12 bases had no gene match. The CDR3 totals 17 residues. The CDR3 loop is CASSPGLAGRIGNIQYF. CDR3 DNA: TGTGCCAGCAGCCCAGGACTAGCGGGACGGATCGGAAACATTCAGTACTTC.

The chain has TRBV7-9 and TRBJ2-5, with 9 bases aligning to TRBD2. There are 16 residues in the CDR3. Per the germline V gene, CDR1 is SEHNR and CDR2 is FQNEAQ (reference sequence). The junction had 12 bases not matched to a gene; V was cut back by 5 bases and J by 5 bases. The CDR3 spells CASSPRLADLRETQYF. The CDR3 DNA reads as TGTGCCAGCAGCCCAAGACTAGCGGACTTACGGGAGACCCAGTACTTC. Full variable domain (remainder filled in from reference TRBV7-9 and TRBJ2-5): DTGVSQNPRHKITKRGQNVTFRCDPISEHNRLYWYRQTLGQGPEFLTYFQNEAQLEKSRLLSDRFSAERPKGSFSTLEIQRTEQGDSAMYLCASSPRLADLRETQYFGPGTRLLVL.

The chain joins TRBV28 to TRBJ2-7; 9 bases match TRBD2. Germline CDR1 is MDHEN and CDR2 is SYDVKM. Germline trimming cut 8 bases from V and 0 bases from J; bases unmatched to any gene: 14. This CDR3 has 17 amino acids. The CDR3 protein is CASGRRGGRAFSYEQYF. Written as DNA, the CDR3 is TGTGCCAGCGGGAGGAGGGGCGGGAGGGCCTTCTCCTACGAGCAGTACTTC. Using reference TRBV28 and TRBJ2-7 for the parts outside the CDR3, the full variable domain is DVKVTQSSRYLVKRTGEKVFLECVQDMDHENMFWYRQDPGLGLRLIYFSYDVKMKEKGDIPEGYSVSREKKERFSLILESASTNQTSMYLCASGRRGGRAFSYEQYFGPGTRLTVT.

V is TRBV28 and J is TRBJ1-2, with D possibly being TRBD1 (6 bases). The CDR3 totals 13 residues. Trimming shortened V by 5 bases and J by 7 bases, and 14 bases separated the two germline ends. Germline CDR1 MDHEN, CDR2 SYDVKM. This CDR3 is CASSPQGGLGYTF. Written as DNA, the CDR3 is TGTGCCAGCAGTCCGCAAGGGGGGCTTGGCTACACCTTC.

The chain recombines TRBV19 with TRBJ1-1, with D unresolved. This CDR3 is 13 amino acids long. The V gene lost 10 bases and the J gene lost 5 bases, with 17 bases spanning the gap. Germline V gene data show CDR1 as LNHDA and CDR2 as SQIVND (reference sequence). CDR3 DNA: TGTGCCACCTCCAAGTTATTGGGGACTGAAGCTTTCTTT. This codes for CATSKLLGTEAFF.

This chain joins TRBV6-1 and TRBJ1-2; the D is unclear. The CDR3 loop spans 17 amino acids. V shed 0 bases and J shed 4 bases, with 18 bases lying between them. Germline V gene lookup returns CDR1 MNHNS and CDR2 SASEGT. The chain's CDR3 is CASSEATLTTDGYGYTF. CDR3 DNA: TGTGCCAGCAGTGAAGCCACACTAACAACAGATGGCTATGGCTACACCTTC.

CDR3: CASSIRAGTSGILTDTQYF. Here the CDR3 DNA reads TGTGCCAGTAGTATCAGGGCTGGGACTAGCGGGATTCTCACTGATACGCAGTATTTT. V usage is TRBV19 and J usage is TRBJ2-3, with 13 bases identical to TRBD2. Trimming cost V 3 bases and J 6 bases; bases outside gene matches: 15. The CDR3 spans 19 residues. Germline V lookup: CDR1 LNHDA, CDR2 SQIVND (reference sequence).

The V and J genes are TRBV27 and TRBJ2-7; 7 bases are shared with TRBD1. CDR3 length equals 16 residues. CDR1 is MNHEY and CDR2 is SMNVEV in the germline V gene (reference sequence). Germline trimming cut 6 bases from V and 2 bases from J; bases unmatched to any gene: 13. The CDR3 DNA sequence: TGTGCCAGCAGCCCTTCCACAGGGGCGGTCACCTACGAGCAGTACTTC. Translated: CASSPSTGAVTYEQYF.

The chain couples TRBV7-9 to TRBJ2-7, with TRBD2 identical over 8 bases. The CDR3 consists of 16 residues. Trimming cost V 1 base and J 6 bases; bases outside gene matches: 11. Germline V CDR1 and CDR2: SEHNR, FQNEAQ (reference sequence). CDR3 amino acids: CASSLGSQRERFEQYF. CDR3 DNA sequence: TGTGCCAGCAGCTTAGGATCCCAGCGGGAGAGGTTCGAGCAGTACTTC.

This sequence joins TRBV7-9 and TRBJ2-2; TRBD1 aligns across 8 bases. CDR1 and CDR2 from the germline V gene are SEHNR and FQNEAQ (reference sequence). The CDR3 covers 15 residues. Trimming took 6 bases from V and 7 from J; bases not matched to a gene: 10. The CDR3 here is CASRHLGQGLGELFF. CDR3 DNA sequence: TGTGCCAGCAGACACCTTGGACAGGGCCTCGGGGAGCTGTTTTTT.

This sequence joins TRBV28 and TRBJ2-3; D gene ambiguous. Deletions cut 1 base from V and 5 bases from J, with 10 bases between. The CDR3 sequence is 14 residues long. Germline V lookup: CDR1 MDHEN, CDR2 SYDVKM. The CDR3 reads CASSLLRGGDTQYF. The CDR3, as DNA: TGTGCCAGCAGTTTATTACGCGGTGGAGATACGCAGTATTTT.

J is TRBJ2-2 and V is TRBV10-1; 9 nucleotides line up with TRBD1. The CDR3 has 15 amino acids. From germline, CDR1 is WNHNN and CDR2 SYGVQD (reference sequence). The V segment lost 3 bases and the J segment 4 bases; nucleotides outside the gene matches: 3. CDR3 protein: CASSDGTGTTGELFF. The CDR3 DNA sequence: TGCGCCAGCAGTGATGGGACAGGGACCACCGGGGAGCTGTTTTTT.

The chain combines TRBV5-6 with TRBJ1-2, with 8 nucleotides matching TRBD1. J was trimmed by 3 bases and V by 2 bases; bases with no gene match: 12. In germline, CDR1 is SGHDT, CDR2 YYEEEE. The length of the CDR3 is 17 residues. Written as DNA, the CDR3 is TGTGCCAGCAGCTTCCGGGACAGGCGTGGGGTCGACTATGGCTACACCTTC. Protein sequence: CASSFRDRRGVDYGYTF.

This chain links TRBV9 with TRBJ2-3, with D perhaps TRBD2 (6 bases). The CDR3 consists of 14 residues. Trimming stripped 0 bases from V and 3 bases from J, with 8 bases between. Germline V lookup: CDR1 SGDLS, CDR2 YYNGEE. The CDR3: CASSVALATDTQYF. In nucleotides, the CDR3 is TGTGCCAGCAGCGTAGCTCTAGCGACAGATACGCAGTATTTT. Looking up the rest from reference TRBV9 and TRBJ2-3 gives the full variable domain: DSGVTQTPKHLITATGQRVTLRCSPRSGDLSVYWYQQSLDQGLQFLIQYYNGEERAKGNILERFSAQQFPDLHSELNLSSLELGDSALYFCASSVALATDTQYFGPGTRLTVL.

Comment on this clone: Other DNA sequences in the same sample also yield this CDR3. V usage is TRBV27 and J usage is TRBJ2-3; 7 bases line up with TRBD2. Looked up from germline, CDR1 is MNHEY and CDR2 is SMNVEV (reference sequence). This CDR3 region has 16 residues. The V segment lost 3 bases and the J segment 2 bases; nucleotides outside the gene matches: 8. CDR3 nucleotides: TGTGCCAGCAGTTTCCTCCGTCTAGCGGACACAGATACGCAGTATTTT. Translation: CASSFLRLADTDTQYF.

The sample holds one count of this clone. This chain connects TRBV27 to TRBJ2-5, with 8 nucleotides matching TRBD1. The CDR3 has 15 residues. CDR1 is MNHEY and CDR2 is SMNVEV in the germline V gene (reference sequence). V lost 5 bases, J lost 4 bases, and 9 bases stayed unmatched. The CDR3 reads CASSPSGQGAETQYF. In DNA, the CDR3 is TGTGCCAGCAGTCCGTCAGGGCAGGGGGCAGAGACCCAGTACTTC.

V and J are TRBV5-8 and TRBJ1-2; 9 bases map to TRBD1. Per germline, CDR1 SGHTS and CDR2 YDEGEE. V lost 4 bases to trimming and J lost 4 bases; unmatched junction nucleotides: 11. CDR3 size: 16 residues. This CDR3 reads CASSPMGTGLFYGYTF. The DNA of the CDR3 is TGTGCCAGCAGCCCCATGGGGACAGGGCTCTTCTATGGCTACACCTTC.

The chain has TRBV28 and TRBJ1-2, with 7 positions matching TRBD1. The length of the CDR3 is 14 residues. V lost 5 bases to trimming and J lost 2 bases; unmatched junction nucleotides: 5. Germline V lookup: CDR1 MDHEN, CDR2 SYDVKM. CDR3 sequence: CASSPSGQNYGYTF. The CDR3 DNA reads as TGTGCCAGCAGTCCCTCGGGACAGAACTATGGCTACACCTTC.

This clone was seen a handful of times. In DNA form, the CDR3 reads TGTGCCAGCAGCTGGGCTCCGGGACAGGGGACTGAAGCTTTCTTT. Encoded protein: CASSWAPGQGTEAFF. J is TRBJ1-1 and V is TRBV9, with 10 bases aligning to TRBD1. Looked up from germline, CDR1 is SGDLS and CDR2 is YYNGEE. The CDR3 runs 15 residues. With V trimmed by 4 bases and J by 5 bases, 8 bases remained unmatched.

A remark on this clone: The sample carries other DNA sequences with the same CDR3. The V call is TRBV27, the J call TRBJ1-5, with a possible D match to TRBD1 (6 bases). Germline lookup yields CDR1 MNHEY and CDR2 SMNVEV (reference sequence). This CDR3 comprises 14 residues. Trimming pared 4 bases from V and 1 base from J, leaving 8 bases between. The chain's CDR3 is CASSYTGSNQPQHF. CDR3 sequence (DNA): TGTGCCAGCAGTTACACAGGGAGCAATCAGCCCCAGCATTTT.

This CDR3 reads CAIPAFYNEQFF. As DNA, the CDR3 is TGTGCCATTCCGGCCTTTTACAATGAGCAGTTCTTC. This rearrangement joins TRBV7-9 to TRBJ2-1; D uncertain. V lost 10 bases to trimming and J lost 4 bases, with 11 bases between them. The CDR3 length is 12 residues. Germline V gene data show CDR1 as SEHNR and CDR2 as FQNEAQ (reference sequence).

V usage is TRBV16 and J usage is TRBJ2-2; D remains ambiguous. Germline lookup yields CDR1 KGHSY and CDR2 FQNENV. The V end was cut by 2 bases, the J end by 1 base, with 14 bases between. This CDR3 spans 17 amino acids. The CDR3 coding sequence is TGTGCCAGCAGCCAAAATCGGGCAGGAGAGAACACCGGGGAGCTGTTTTTT. It yields the protein CASSQNRAGENTGELFF.

The rearrangement links TRBV27 to TRBJ2-4, with D possibly called TRBD1 or TRBD2 (5 bases each). With 4 bases removed from V and 10 bases from J, the gap between germline ends came to 8 bases. Germline loops: CDR1 MNHEY, CDR2 SMNVEV (reference sequence). CDR3 length: 11 residues. The CDR3: CASSSRGIQYF. CDR3 coding DNA: TGTGCCAGCAGTTCGAGGGGAATTCAGTACTTC.

This chain joins TRBV7-9 and TRBJ2-1; D is perhaps TRBD1 or TRBD2 (5 bases each). V was cut by 5 bases and J by 2 bases, with 13 bases left in between. In germline, CDR1 is SEHNR, CDR2 FQNEAQ (reference sequence). This CDR3 has 15 residues. This chain's CDR3 is CASSPRVGAYNEQFF. In DNA form, the CDR3 reads TGTGCCAGCAGCCCACGCGTGGGGGCCTACAATGAGCAGTTCTTC.